This is a list of T cell receptor beta chains from one sample in a study of PD-L1 blockade in urothelial cancer. Profiled with immunoSEQ multiplex PCR; TCRdb holds only in-frame clones, not every one. The table has 83,000 or so clones, approximately 87% seen once; the top ten hold over 7.5%. The material sequenced was PBMCs, taken around atezolizumab (anti-PD-L1) treatment. These receptors were taken from a man between 65 and 85 years old with urothelial cancer. Both conserved end residues are part of each CDR3.

j_call v_call cdr3_aa
TRBJ2-3 TRBV4-2 CASSSSKTSGGPSTDTQYF
TRBJ2-5 TRBV7-2 CASSRTGLGETQYF
TRBJ1-2 TRBV19 CASSASQGVSGYTF
TRBJ2-2 TRBV4-2 CASSQGHSLTGELFF
TRBJ2-3 TRBV7-9 CASSRTGGTDTQYF
TRBJ2-1 TRBV28 CASSLRGFEQFF
TRBJ2-7 TRBV19 CASSFVGGTSGTYEQYF
TRBJ2-3 TRBV6-1 CASSENILGTDTQYF
TRBJ1-2 TRBV5-4 CASSLTGGAYGYTF
TRBJ2-5 TRBV7-8 CASSFNRDRGETQYF
TRBJ1-4 TRBV27 CASSSQTPATNEKLFF
TRBJ2-7 TRBV7-2 CASSSGDRGRWEQYF
TRBJ2-2 TRBV28 CASSLGLAGLTGELFF